Described below is a single T cell receptor beta chain sequence and its context. Antigen unknown. While unrecorded immune exposures were likely, the donors were nominally healthy when sampled. This record belongs to a study of cytomegalovirus exposure and HLA in healthy donors. Background on the study: Inside one of the first data releases sat around 80 million unique TCRs taken from HLA-typed donors.

V was shortened by 3 bases and J by 1 base, with 12 bases between the two germline ends. Looked up from germline, CDR1 is SNHLY and CDR2 is FYNNEI. This CDR3 region has 15 residues. Whole-study findings and limits: Overall, roughly 150 TCR beta chains were annotated as cytomegalovirus-associated. Per a later analysis, 15,000 to 20,000 TCR beta sequences showed association with HLA alleles at 0.05 false discovery rate.

Amplification used 60 Vbeta primers and 13 Jbeta primers. Profiled with immunoSEQ multiplex PCR; TCRdb holds only in-frame clones, not every one. The sample comprises over 100,000 clones, 64% of which are singletons, and 2% to 3% rests with the top ten. The sequenced sample consisted of PBMCs. This TCR was recovered from a woman between 40 and 50 years old in good health and CMV-seronegative. This chain connects TRBV2 to TRBJ1-2, with a possible D match to TRBD1 (5 bases). The CDR3 spells CASSETGGGNYGYTF. For the CDR3, the DNA is TGTGCCAGCAGTGAGACTGGGGGAGGTAACTATGGCTACACCTTC.